This paragraph reports one T cell receptor (beta chain). The data derive from a study of blood T cell repertoires in COVID-19. On the study more broadly: Nucleic acid was either cDNA or gDNA, and it came from T cells, B-cell-depleted T cells, or PBMCs.

CDR3 length: 15 amino acids. In germline, CDR1 is LNHDA, CDR2 SQIVND (reference sequence). Trimming stripped 10 bases from V and 2 bases from J, with 19 bases between. Measured with immunoSEQ multiplex PCR; TCRdb has only the in-frame clones, and not every one. The table shows about 310,000 clones, with roughly 89% occurring only once. The TCR originated in a woman aged 40 to 50 with COVID-19, enrolled during active disease. The source material was peripheral blood. The chain joins TRBV19 to TRBJ2-3, with D possibly TRBD1 on 6 matching bases. CDR3 nucleotides: TGTGCCACCACTGCCCTCGGGACAACCACAGATACGCAGTATTTT. Protein product: CATTALGTTTDTQYF.